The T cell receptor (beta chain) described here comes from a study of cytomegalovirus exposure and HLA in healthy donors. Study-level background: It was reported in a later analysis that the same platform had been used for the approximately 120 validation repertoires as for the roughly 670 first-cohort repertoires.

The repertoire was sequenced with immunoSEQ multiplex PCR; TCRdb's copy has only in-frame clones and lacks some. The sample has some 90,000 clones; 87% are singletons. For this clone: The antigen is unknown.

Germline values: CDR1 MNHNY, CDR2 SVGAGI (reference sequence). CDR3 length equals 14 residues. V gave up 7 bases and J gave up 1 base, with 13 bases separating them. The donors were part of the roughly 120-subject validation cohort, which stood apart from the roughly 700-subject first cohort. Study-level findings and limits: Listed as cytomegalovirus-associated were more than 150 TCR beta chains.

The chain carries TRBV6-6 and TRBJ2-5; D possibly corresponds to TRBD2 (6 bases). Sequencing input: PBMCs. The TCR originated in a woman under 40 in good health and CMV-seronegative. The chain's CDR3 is CASKPGSSQETQYF. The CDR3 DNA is TGTGCCAGCAAGCCCGGGAGCAGCCAAGAGACCCAGTACTTC.